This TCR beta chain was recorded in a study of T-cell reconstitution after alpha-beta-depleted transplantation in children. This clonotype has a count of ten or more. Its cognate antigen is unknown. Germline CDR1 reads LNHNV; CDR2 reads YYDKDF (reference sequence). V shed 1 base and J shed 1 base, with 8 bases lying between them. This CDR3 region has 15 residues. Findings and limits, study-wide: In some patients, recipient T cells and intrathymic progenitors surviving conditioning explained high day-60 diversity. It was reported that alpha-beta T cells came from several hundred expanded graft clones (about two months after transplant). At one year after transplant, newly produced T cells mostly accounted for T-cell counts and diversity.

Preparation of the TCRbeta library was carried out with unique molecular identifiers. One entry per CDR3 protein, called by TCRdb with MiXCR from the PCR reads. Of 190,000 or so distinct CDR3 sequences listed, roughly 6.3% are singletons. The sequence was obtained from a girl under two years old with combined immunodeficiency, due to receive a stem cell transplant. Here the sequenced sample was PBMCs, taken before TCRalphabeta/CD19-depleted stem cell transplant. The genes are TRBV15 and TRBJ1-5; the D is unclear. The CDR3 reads CATSRARGSNQPQHF. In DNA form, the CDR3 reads TGTGCCACCAGCAGAGCCCGGGGAAGCAATCAGCCCCAGCATTTT.